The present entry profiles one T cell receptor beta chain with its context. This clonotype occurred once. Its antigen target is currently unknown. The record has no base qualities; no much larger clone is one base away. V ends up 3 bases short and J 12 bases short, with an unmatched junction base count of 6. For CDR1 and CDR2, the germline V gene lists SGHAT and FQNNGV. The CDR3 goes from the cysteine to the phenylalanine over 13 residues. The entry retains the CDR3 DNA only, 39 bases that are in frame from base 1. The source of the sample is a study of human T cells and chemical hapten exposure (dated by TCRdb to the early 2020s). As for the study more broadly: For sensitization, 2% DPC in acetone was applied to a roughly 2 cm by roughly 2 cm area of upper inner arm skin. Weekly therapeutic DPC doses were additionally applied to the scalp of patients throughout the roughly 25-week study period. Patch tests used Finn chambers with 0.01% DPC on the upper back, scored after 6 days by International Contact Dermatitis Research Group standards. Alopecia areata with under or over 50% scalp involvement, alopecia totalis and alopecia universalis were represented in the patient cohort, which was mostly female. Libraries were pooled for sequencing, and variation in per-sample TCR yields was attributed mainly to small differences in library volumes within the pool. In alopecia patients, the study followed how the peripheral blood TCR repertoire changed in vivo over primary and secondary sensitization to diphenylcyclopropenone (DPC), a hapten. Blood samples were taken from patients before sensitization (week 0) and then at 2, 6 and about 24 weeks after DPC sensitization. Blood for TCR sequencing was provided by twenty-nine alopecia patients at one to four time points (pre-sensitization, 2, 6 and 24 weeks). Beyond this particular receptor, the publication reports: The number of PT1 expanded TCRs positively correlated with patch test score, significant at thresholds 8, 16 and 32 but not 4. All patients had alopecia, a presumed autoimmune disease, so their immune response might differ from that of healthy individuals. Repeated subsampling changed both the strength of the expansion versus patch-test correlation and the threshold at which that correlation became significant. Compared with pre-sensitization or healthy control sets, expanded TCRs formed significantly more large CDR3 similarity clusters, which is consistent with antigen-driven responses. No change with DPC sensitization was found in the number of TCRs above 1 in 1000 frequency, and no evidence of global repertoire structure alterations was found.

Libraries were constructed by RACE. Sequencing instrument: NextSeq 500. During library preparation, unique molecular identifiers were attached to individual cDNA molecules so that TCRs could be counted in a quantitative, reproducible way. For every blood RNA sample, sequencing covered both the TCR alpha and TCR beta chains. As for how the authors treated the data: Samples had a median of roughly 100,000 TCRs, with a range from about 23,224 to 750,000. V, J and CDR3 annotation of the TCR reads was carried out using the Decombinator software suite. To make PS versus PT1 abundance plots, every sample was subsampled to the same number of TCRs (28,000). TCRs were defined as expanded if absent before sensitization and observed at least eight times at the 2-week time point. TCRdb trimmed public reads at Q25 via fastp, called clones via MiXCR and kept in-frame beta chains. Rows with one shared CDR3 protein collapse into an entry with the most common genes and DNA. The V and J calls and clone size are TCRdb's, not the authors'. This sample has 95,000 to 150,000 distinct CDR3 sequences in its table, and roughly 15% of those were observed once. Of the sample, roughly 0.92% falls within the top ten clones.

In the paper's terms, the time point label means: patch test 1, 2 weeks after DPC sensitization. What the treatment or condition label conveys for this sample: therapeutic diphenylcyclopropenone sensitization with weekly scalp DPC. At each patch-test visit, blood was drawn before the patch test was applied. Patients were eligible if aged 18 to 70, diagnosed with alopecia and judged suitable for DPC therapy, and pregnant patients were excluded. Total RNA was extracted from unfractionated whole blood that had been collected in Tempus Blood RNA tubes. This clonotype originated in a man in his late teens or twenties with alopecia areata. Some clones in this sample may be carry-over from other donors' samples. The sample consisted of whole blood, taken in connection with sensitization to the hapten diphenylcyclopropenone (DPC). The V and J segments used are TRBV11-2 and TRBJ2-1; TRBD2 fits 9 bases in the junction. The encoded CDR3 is CASSLLIAGVQFF. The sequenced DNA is TGTGCCAGCAGCTTGCTTATAGCGGGGGTGCAGTTCTTC.